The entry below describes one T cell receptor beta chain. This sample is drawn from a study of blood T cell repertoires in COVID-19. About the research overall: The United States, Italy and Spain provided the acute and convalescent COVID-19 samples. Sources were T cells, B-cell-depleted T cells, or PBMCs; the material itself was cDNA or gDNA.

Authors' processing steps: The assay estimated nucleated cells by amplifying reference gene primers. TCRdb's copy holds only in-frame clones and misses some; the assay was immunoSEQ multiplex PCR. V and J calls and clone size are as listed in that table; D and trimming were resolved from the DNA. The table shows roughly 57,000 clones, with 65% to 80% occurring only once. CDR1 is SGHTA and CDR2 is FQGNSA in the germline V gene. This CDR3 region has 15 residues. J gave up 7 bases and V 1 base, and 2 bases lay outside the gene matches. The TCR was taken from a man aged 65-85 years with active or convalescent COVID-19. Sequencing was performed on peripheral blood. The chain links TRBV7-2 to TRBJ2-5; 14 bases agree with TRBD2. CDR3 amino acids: CASSLGLAGGWTQYF. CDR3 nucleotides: TGTGCCAGCAGCTTAGGACTAGCGGGGGGGTGGACCCAGTACTTC.